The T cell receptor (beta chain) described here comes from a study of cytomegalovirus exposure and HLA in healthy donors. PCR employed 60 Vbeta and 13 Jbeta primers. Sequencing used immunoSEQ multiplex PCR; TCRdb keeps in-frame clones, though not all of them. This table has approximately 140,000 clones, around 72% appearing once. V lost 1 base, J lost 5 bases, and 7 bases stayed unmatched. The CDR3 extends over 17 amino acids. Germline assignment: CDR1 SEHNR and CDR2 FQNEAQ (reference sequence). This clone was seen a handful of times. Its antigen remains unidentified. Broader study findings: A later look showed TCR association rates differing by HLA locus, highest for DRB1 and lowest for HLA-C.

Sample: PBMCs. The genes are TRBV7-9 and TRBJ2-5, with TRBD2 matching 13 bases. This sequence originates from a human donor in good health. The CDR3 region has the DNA TGTGCCAGCAGCTTAGGAGGACTAGCGGGAGTTTGGGAGACCCAGTACTTC. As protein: CASSLGGLAGVWETQYF.